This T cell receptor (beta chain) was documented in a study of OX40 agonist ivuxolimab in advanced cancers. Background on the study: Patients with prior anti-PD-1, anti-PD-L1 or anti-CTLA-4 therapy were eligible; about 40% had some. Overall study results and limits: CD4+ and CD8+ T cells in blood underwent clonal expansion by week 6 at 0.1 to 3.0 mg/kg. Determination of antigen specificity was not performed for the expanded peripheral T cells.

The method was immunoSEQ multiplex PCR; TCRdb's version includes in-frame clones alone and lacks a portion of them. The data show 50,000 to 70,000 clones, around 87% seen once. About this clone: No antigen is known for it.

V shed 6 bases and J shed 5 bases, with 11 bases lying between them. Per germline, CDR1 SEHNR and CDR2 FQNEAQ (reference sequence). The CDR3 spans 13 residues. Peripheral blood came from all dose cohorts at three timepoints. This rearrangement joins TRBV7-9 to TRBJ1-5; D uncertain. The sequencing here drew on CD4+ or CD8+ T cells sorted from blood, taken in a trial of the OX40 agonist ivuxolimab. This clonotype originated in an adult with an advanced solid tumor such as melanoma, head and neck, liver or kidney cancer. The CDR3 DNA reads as TGTGCCAGCAGTTCAGACTGGGATCAGCCCCAGCATTTT. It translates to CASSSDWDQPQHF.